This T cell receptor beta chain was found in a study of monozygotic twins with inflammatory bowel disease. This CDR3 region has 17 residues. The germline gives CDR1 SNHLY, CDR2 FYNNEI. No DNA is given; TCRdb re-called the 5' RACE reads and lists each CDR3 protein once. The listing contains around 380,000 distinct CDR3 sequences. The TCR was taken from a human donor with ulcerative colitis or Crohn's disease, or a healthy co-twin of an affected twin (not recorded which). The chain uses TRBV2 and TRBJ2-3; the D call from TCRdb, TRBD2, cannot be confirmed without DNA. The material sequenced was blood. CDR3 sequence reads: CASSETGLAGGSDTQYF.